This TCR beta chain was profiled in a study of T cell repertoires in cytomegalovirus infection. Study in general: TCR beta signatures that were public indicated CMV infection and matching HLA type. Study outcomes and limitations: Accumulated public TCR beta family frequency recognized individuals carrying CMV together with the relevant HLA.

Trimming stripped 3 bases from V and 3 bases from J, with 6 bases between. CDR1 is SEHNR and CDR2 is FQNEAQ in the germline V gene (reference sequence). CDR3 size: 12 residues. One entry per CDR3 protein results from TCRdb running MiXCR on the reads. The repertoire has approximately 730,000 distinct CDR3 sequences, 30% to 35% of them found once; the top ten carry roughly 20%. About this clonotype itself: Its matching antigen is unknown.

The source material was cultured PBMCs, sampled from culture after CMV antigen stimulation. This chain links TRBV7-9 with TRBJ2-7; D is ambiguous. The sequence was collected from a human donor in good health (CMV status not recorded). Some clones in this sample may be carry-over from other donors' samples. CDR3 coding DNA: TGTGCCAGCAGCTTCTCAGACTACGAGCAGTACTTC. It yields the protein CASSFSDYEQYF.